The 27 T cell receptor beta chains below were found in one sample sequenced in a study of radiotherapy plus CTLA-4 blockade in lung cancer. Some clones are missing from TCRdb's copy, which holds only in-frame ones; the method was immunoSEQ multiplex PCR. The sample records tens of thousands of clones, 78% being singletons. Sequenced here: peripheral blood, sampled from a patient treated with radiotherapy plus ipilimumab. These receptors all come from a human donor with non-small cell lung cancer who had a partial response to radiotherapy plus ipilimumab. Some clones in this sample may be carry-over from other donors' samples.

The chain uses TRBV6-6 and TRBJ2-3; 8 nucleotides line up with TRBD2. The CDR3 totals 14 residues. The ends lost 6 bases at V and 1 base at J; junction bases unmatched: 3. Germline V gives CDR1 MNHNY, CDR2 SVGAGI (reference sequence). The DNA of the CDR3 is TGTGCCAGCAGGAGGCGGGAGGGCACAGATACGCAGTATTTT. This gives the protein CASRRREGTDTQYF.

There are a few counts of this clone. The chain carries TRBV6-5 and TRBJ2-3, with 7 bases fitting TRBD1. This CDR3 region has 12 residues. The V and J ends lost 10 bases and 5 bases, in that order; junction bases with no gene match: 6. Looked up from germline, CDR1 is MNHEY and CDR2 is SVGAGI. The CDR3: CATEGAKDTQYF. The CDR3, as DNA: TGTGCCACCGAGGGGGCGAAAGATACGCAGTATTTT.

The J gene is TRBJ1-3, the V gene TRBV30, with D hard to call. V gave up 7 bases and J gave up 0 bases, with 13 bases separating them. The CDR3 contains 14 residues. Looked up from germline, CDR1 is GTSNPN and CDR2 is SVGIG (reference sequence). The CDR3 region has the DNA TGTGCCTTCGAGAAGGACTTCTCTGGAAACACCATATATTTT. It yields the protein CAFEKDFSGNTIYF.

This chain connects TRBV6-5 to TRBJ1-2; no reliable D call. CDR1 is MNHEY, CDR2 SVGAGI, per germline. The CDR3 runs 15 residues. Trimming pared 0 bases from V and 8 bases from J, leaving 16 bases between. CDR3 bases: TGTGCCAGCAGTTACTCGAGGATTTCGGCTTCGGGCTACACCTTC. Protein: CASSYSRISASGYTF.

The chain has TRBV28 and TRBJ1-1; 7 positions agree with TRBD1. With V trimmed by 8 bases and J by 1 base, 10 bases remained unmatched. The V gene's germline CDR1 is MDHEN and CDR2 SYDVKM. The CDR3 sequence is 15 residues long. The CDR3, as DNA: TGTGCCAGCGAACCCCCGGGACAGCGGAACACTGAAGCTTTCTTT. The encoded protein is CASEPPGQRNTEAFF.

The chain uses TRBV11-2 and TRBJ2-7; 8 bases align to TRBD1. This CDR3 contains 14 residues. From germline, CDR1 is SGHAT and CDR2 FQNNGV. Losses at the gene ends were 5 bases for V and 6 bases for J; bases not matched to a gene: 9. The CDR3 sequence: CASSADRGISEQYF. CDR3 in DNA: TGTGCCAGCAGCGCCGACAGGGGCATCTCCGAGCAGTACTTC.

The CDR3 DNA is TGTGCCAGTAGTATAGTTAGCGGGGGGGGTAATGAGCAGTTCTTC. It translates to CASSIVSGGGNEQFF. The chain has TRBV19 and TRBJ2-1, with 11 bases matching TRBD2. Germline values: CDR1 LNHDA, CDR2 SQIVND (reference sequence). The CDR3 loop spans 15 amino acids. V gave up 1 base and J gave up 7 bases; unmatched junction bases: 3.

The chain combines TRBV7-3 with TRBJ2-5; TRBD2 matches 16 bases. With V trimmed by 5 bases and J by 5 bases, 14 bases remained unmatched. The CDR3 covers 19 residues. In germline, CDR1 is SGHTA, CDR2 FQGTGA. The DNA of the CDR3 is TGTGCCAGCAGCCCCGGAAGGGGGACTAGCGGGAGGGCCGGGGAGACCCAGTACTTC. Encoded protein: CASSPGRGTSGRAGETQYF.

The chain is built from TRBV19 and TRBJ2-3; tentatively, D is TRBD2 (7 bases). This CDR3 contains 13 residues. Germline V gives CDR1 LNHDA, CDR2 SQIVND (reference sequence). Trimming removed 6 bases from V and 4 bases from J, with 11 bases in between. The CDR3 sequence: CASSGGPSDTQYF. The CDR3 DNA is TGTGCCAGTAGCGGGGGGCCTTCAGATACGCAGTATTTT.

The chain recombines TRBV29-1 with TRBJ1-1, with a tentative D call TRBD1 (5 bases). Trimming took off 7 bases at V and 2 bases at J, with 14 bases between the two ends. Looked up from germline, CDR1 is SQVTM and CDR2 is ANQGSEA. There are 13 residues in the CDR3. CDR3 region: CSGVWGGNTEAFF. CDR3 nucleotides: TGCAGCGGGGTGTGGGGGGGAAACACTGAAGCTTTCTTT.

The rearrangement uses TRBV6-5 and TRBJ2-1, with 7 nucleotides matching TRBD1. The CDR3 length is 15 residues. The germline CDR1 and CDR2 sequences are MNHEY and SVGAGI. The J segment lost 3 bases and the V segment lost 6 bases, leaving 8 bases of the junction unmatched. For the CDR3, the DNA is TGTGCCAGCAGATGGGACAGAAAGATCTACAATGAGCAGTTCTTC. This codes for CASRWDRKIYNEQFF.

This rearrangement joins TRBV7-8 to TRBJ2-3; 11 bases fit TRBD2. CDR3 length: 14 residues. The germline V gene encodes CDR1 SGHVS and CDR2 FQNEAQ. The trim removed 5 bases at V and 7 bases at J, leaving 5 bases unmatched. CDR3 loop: CASSPTSGVNTQYF. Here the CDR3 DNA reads TGTGCCAGCAGCCCGACTAGCGGGGTAAATACGCAGTATTTT.

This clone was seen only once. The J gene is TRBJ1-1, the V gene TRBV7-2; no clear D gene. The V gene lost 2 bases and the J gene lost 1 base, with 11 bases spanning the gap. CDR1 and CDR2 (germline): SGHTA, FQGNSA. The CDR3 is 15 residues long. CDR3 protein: CASSLIRGGNTEAFF. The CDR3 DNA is TGTGCCAGCAGCTTAATTCGGGGAGGGAACACTGAAGCTTTCTTT.

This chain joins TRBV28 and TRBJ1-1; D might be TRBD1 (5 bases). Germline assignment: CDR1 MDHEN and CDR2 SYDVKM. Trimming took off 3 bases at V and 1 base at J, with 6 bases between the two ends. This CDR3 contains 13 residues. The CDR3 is CASSFDRNTEAFF. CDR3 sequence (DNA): TGTGCCAGCAGTTTCGACAGGAACACTGAAGCTTTCTTT.

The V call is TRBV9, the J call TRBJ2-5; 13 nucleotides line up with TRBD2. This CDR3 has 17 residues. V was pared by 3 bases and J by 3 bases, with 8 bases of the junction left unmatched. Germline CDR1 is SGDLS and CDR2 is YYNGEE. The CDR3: CASSAGTGTSGKETQYF. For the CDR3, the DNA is TGTGCCAGCAGCGCAGGTACTGGGACTAGCGGGAAAGAGACCCAGTACTTC.

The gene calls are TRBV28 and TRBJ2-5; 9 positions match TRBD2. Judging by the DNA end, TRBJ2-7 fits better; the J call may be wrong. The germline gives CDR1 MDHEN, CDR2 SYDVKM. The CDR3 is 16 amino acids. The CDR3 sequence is CASSLGRPAGGYEQYF. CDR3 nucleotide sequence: TGTGCCAGCAGTTTAGGGCGGCCAGCGGGAGGTTACGAGCAGTACTTC.

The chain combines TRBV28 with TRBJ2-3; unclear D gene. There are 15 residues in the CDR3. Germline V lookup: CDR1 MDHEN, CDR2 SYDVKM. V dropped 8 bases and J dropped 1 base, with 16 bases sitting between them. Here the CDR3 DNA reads TGTGCCAGCTCGTTCTTAGGAGAGGGCACAGATACGCAGTATTTT. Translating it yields CASSFLGEGTDTQYF.

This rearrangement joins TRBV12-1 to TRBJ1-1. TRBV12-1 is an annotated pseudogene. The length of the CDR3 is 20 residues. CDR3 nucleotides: TGTGCCAGCAGCTTTGGAGGACTTGGCCCTCGCTATTTGCCTGGCTATGAAGCTTTCTTT. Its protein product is CASSFGGLGPRYLPGYEAFF.

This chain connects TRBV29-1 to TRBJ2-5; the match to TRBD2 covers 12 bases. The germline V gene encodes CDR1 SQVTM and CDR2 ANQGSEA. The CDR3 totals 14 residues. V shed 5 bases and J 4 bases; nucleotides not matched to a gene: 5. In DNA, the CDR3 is TGCAGCGTTACTAGCGGGAGGCCATTAGAGACCCAGTACTTC. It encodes CSVTSGRPLETQYF.

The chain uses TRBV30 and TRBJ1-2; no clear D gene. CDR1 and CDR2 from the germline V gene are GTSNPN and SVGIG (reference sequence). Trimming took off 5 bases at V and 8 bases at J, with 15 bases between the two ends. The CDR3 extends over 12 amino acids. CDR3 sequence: CAWGGHSGGYTF. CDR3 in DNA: TGTGCCTGGGGAGGGCATTCTGGAGGCTACACCTTC.

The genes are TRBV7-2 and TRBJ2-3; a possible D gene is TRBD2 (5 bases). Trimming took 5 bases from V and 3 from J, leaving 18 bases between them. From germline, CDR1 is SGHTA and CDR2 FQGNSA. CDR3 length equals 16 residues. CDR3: CASSPQASTGTDTQYF. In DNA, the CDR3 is TGTGCCAGCAGCCCCCAAGCTTCCACGGGGACAGATACGCAGTATTTT.

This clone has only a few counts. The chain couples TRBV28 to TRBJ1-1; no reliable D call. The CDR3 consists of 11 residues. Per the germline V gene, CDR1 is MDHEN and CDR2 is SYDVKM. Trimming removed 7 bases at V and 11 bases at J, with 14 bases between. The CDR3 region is CASTYQRRAFF. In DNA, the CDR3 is TGTGCCAGCACCTATCAGCGGCGGGCTTTCTTT.

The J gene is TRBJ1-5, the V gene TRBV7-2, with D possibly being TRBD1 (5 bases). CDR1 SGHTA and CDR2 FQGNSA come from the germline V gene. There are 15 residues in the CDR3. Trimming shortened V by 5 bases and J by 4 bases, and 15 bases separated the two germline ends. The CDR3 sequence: CASSTTAAGNQPQHF. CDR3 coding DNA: TGTGCCAGCAGCACGACGGCGGCAGGGAATCAGCCCCAGCATTTT.

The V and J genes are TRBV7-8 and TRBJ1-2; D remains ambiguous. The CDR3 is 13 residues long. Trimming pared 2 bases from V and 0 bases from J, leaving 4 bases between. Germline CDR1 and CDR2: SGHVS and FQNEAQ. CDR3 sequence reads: CASSLSANYGYTF. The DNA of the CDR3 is TGTGCCAGCAGCTTATCAGCTAACTATGGCTACACCTTC.

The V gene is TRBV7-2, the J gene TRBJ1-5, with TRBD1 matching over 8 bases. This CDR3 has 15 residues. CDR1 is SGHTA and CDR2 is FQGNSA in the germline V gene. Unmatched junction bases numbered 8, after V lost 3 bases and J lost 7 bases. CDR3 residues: CASSLLGQGGQPQHF. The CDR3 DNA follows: TGTGCCAGCAGCTTGCTTGGACAGGGAGGACAGCCCCAGCATTTT.

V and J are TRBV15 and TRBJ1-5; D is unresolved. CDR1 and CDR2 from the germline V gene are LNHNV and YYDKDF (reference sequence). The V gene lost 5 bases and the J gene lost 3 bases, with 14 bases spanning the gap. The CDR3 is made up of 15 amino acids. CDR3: CATSVGRTNNQPQHF. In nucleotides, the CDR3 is TGTGCCACCAGCGTCGGCAGGACTAACAATCAGCCCCAGCATTTT.

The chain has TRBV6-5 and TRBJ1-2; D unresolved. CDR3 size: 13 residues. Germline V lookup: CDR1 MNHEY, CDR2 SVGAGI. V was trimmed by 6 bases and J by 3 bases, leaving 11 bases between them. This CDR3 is CASSLGSYYGYTF. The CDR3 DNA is TGTGCCAGCAGCCTCGGGTCCTACTATGGCTACACCTTC.